Reported below is one TCR beta chain. Its antigen remains unknown. This record comes from a study of CD8 T cells in Susac syndrome. RNA totalling roughly 0.45 to 1 ug underwent reverse transcription with random hexamers. The CDR3 of TCR beta was amplified by immunoSEQ multiplex PCR across 54 Vbeta and 13 Jbeta. TCRdb fed the immunoSEQ multiplex PCR reads into MiXCR, producing one record per CDR3 protein. Here the sample spans under 200,000 distinct CDR3 sequences, around 94% being singletons. TCR beta was sequenced from blood CD8+ and CD4+ T cells. Isolation of CD8+ and CD4+ T cells was performed negatively, whereas enrichment of TEMRA cells was done by FACS. General study points: As the study acknowledged, the number of individuals in its TCR sequencing and HLA analysis was relatively small.

This receptor was identified in a human donor in good health. Sequenced: CD4+ T cells from PBMCs.

The CDR3 DNA sequence: TGTGCCAGCAGGATCGACAGGGGCTCGGCCCTCCACTTT. This codes for CASRIDRGSALHF. The chain links TRBV2 to TRBJ1-6, with 8 bases lining up with TRBD1. V trimming: 6 bases; J trimming: 14 bases; junction bases outside the gene matches: 9. The germline gives CDR1 SNHLY, CDR2 FYNNEI. CDR3 length: 13 residues.